The subject of this entry is one TCR beta chain. Its antigen is still unknown. CDR3 size: 12 residues. Between the trimmed V and J ends, which lost 1 base and 7 bases, there was a span of 7 bases. Germline V lookup: CDR1 SEHNR, CDR2 FQNEAQ (reference sequence). Produced via immunoSEQ multiplex PCR; TCRdb's table is partial and in-frame only. The sample carries about 2.4 million clones, 80% to 95% recorded once. The data belong to a study of shared clonotypes between healthy human individuals. Into CD45RA+ naive and CD45RA-negative memory subsets, the CD4+ cells were split. Study-wide results and caveats: Relative to memory subsets, naive subsets generally showed larger estimated richness.

This chain uses TRBV7-9 with TRBJ1-1; D not certain. Sequencing was carried out using naive CD4+ T cells from PBMCs. Subset specified: CD45RA+ positively selected. The origin of this receptor is a man between 18 and 35 years old in good health. Some clones in this sample may be carry-over from other donors' samples. The CDR3 bases are TGTGCCAGCAGCTTAGATTTGGATGAAGCTTTCTTT. Translation gives CASSLDLDEAFF.